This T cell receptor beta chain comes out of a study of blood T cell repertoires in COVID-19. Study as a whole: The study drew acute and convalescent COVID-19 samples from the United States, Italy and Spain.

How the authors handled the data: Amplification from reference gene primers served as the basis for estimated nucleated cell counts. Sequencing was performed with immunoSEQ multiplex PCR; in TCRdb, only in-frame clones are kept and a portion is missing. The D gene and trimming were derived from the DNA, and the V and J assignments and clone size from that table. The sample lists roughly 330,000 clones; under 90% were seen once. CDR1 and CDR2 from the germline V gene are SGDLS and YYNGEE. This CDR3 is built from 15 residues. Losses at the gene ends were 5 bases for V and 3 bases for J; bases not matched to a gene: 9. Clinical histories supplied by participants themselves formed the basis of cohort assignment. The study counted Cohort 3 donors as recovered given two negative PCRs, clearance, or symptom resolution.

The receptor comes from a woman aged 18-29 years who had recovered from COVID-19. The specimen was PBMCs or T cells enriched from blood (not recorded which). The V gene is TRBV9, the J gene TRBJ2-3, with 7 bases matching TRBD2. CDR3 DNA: TGTGCCAGCAGGTCCCCGGGACTATCAACAGATACGCAGTATTTT. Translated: CASRSPGLSTDTQYF.